This is a list of T cell receptor beta chains from one sample in a study of blood T cell repertoires in COVID-19. Sequencing used immunoSEQ multiplex PCR; TCRdb keeps in-frame clones, though not all of them. The table includes approximately 440,000 clones, roughly 88% detected once. Specimen: PBMCs or T cells enriched from blood (not recorded which). All receptors derive from a young man who had recovered from COVID-19. Each CDR3 is given with its conserved first and last residue. Fields, in order: D gene, clone size, V gene, CDR3 length, J gene, CDR3 protein, CDR3 DNA. A D gene is named only where the DNA matches it firmly. Clone sizes are given selectively: once, few, many, or a class where the clone is expanded.

D: TRBD1; size: -; V: TRBV28; length: 17; J: TRBJ1-5; CDR3: CASSLLSGTGLDQPQHF; DNA: TGTGCCAGCAGTTTATTATCCGGGACAGGGTTGGATCAGCCCCAGCATTTT
D: TRBD1; size: -; V: TRBV28; length: 16; J: TRBJ1-2; CDR3: CASSLWPGQGLRGYTF; DNA: TGTGCCAGCAGTTTATGGCCGGGACAGGGCCTTCGGGGCTACACCTTC
D: -; size: -; V: TRBV10-3; length: 15; J: TRBJ1-2; CDR3: CASRLQEGRGYGYTF; DNA: TGTGCCAGCAGGTTACAGGAGGGTAGGGGCTATGGCTACACCTTC
D: TRBD1; size: -; V: TRBV3-1/TRBV3-2; length: 17; J: TRBJ1-3; CDR3: CASTQDRYRGYGNTIYF; DNA: TGTGCCAGCACCCAAGATCGGTACAGGGGGTATGGAAACACCATATATTTT
D: -; size: -; V: TRBV7-9; length: 12; J: TRBJ1-4; CDR3: CASSLIGEKLFF; DNA: TGTGCCAGCAGCTTAATCGGGGAAAAACTGTTTTTT
D: -; size: -; V: TRBV27; length: 19; J: TRBJ1-6; CDR3: CASSFWRSDPNRYNSPLHF; DNA: TGTGCCAGCAGTTTTTGGAGGTCGGACCCAAACCGCTATAATTCACCCCTCCACTTT
D: TRBD1; size: -; V: TRBV4-1; length: 14; J: TRBJ1-2; CDR3: CASSHLQGAAGYTF; DNA: TGCGCCAGCAGCCACTTACAGGGGGCGGCGGGCTACACCTTC
D: -; size: -; V: TRBV19; length: 13; J: TRBJ2-7; CDR3: CASSIAPTDEQYF; DNA: TGTGCCAGTAGTATAGCTCCCACGGACGAGCAGTACTTC
D: -; size: -; V: TRBV5-1; length: 13; J: TRBJ1-1; CDR3: CASSGRGDTEAFF; DNA: TGCGCCAGCAGCGGGAGGGGTGACACTGAAGCTTTCTTT
D: -; size: few; V: TRBV2; length: 18; J: TRBJ1-3; CDR3: CASSEADLRLLRGNTIYF; DNA: TGTGCCAGCAGTGAAGCAGACTTAAGACTTCTCCGGGGAAACACCATATATTTT
D: -; size: -; V: TRBV7-9; length: 16; J: TRBJ1-2; CDR3: CASSSLWPRGEVGYTF; DNA: TGTGCCAGCAGCTCCCTCTGGCCCAGGGGCGAGGTTGGCTACACCTTC
D: -; size: -; V: TRBV28; length: 14; J: TRBJ2-3; CDR3: CASAQGGSTDTQYF; DNA: TGTGCCAGCGCCCAGGGCGGTAGCACAGATACGCAGTATTTT
D: TRBD2; size: -; V: TRBV6-1; length: 20; J: TRBJ2-5; CDR3: CASSDGRRKTSGRARETQYF; DNA: TGTGCCAGCAGTGATGGGAGACGGAAGACTAGCGGGAGGGCCCGGGAGACCCAGTACTTC
D: -; size: few; V: TRBV2; length: 13; J: TRBJ2-1; CDR3: CASSEIRYNEQFF; DNA: TGTGCCAGCAGTGAAATTCGTTACAATGAGCAGTTCTTC
D: -; size: -; V: TRBV5-1; length: 14; J: TRBJ2-5; CDR3: CASSPRQIAETQYF; DNA: TGCGCCAGCAGCCCCAGACAGATTGCGGAGACCCAGTACTTC
D: -; size: once; V: TRBV5-1; length: 14; J: TRBJ1-2; CDR3: CASSLAKGDYGYTF; DNA: TGCGCCAGCAGCTTGGCCAAAGGGGACTATGGCTACACCTTC
D: TRBD2; size: -; V: TRBV6-5; length: 15; J: TRBJ2-1; CDR3: CASSTSGGTNNEQFF; DNA: TGTGCCAGCAGTACGAGCGGGGGAACAAACAATGAGCAGTTCTTC
D: TRBD2; size: -; V: TRBV27; length: 15; J: TRBJ2-1; CDR3: CASSLRTSGTYEQFF; DNA: TGTGCCAGCAGTTTAAGGACTAGCGGGACCTATGAGCAGTTCTTC
D: -; size: -; V: TRBV6-5; length: 13; J: TRBJ1-3; CDR3: CASSSIAGNTIYF; DNA: TGTGCCAGCAGTTCGATAGCTGGAAACACCATATATTTT
D: -; size: -; V: TRBV5-1; length: 15; J: TRBJ1-3; CDR3: CASSPGQTSGNTIYF; DNA: TGCGCCAGCAGCCCGGGACAAACCTCTGGAAACACCATATATTTT
D: TRBD1; size: -; V: TRBV12-5; length: 17; J: TRBJ1-2; CDR3: CASETGTGGDRNYGYTF; DNA: TGTGCTAGTGAAACCGGGACAGGGGGCGATCGGAACTATGGCTACACCTTC
D: -; size: -; V: TRBV27; length: 13; J: TRBJ1-6; CDR3: CASSLHAGSPLHF; DNA: TGTGCCAGCAGTTTACATGCCGGTTCACCCCTCCACTTT
D: -; size: -; V: TRBV2; length: 14; J: TRBJ2-2; CDR3: CASKQGRNTGELFF; DNA: TGTGCCAGCAAACAGGGTAGGAACACCGGGGAGCTGTTTTTT